Listed below are T cell receptor beta chains from one sample, sequenced in a study of cytomegalovirus exposure and HLA in healthy donors. Sequencing was performed with immunoSEQ multiplex PCR; in TCRdb, only in-frame clones are kept and a portion is missing. The sample records nearly 300,000 clones, approximately 90% being singletons. The source material was PBMCs. The receptor set was obtained from a middle-aged man in good health and CMV-seropositive. The CDR3 runs from the conserved cysteine through the conserved F or W. Where a row states a size, it is once, few, many or the class of an expanded clone; other rows omit it.

TRBV21-1	NA	TRBJ2-2	CASSKLLAGGPNGELFF
TRBV29-1	NA	TRBJ2-4	CSAMDRVINIQYF
TRBV29-1	NA	TRBJ2-3	CSVEGQTHTDTQYF
TRBV15	NA	TRBJ1-2	CATSAGQIYGYTF
TRBV11-2	NA	TRBJ1-2	CASSLAPLGGYGYTF
TRBV5-1	NA	TRBJ2-7	CASSGQVSPSGEQYF
TRBV7-9	few	TRBJ1-1	CASSLYPTEAFF
TRBV5-8	NA	TRBJ2-3	CASSWNTGVGTDTQYF
TRBV28	NA	TRBJ1-2	CASRGRRIPYGYTF
TRBV11-3	NA	TRBJ1-1	CASSRQGIVTEAFF
TRBV4-3	NA	NA	CASSQDRVTYEQYF
TRBV2	NA	TRBJ2-1	CASSEDRLSYNEQFF
TRBV5-1	once	TRBJ2-1	CASSPRLAGDPYEQFF
TRBV5-1	NA	TRBJ1-1	CASSLAQGHTEAFF
TRBV7-9	NA	TRBJ2-7	CASRRTGTGDYEQYF
TRBV12-2	NA	TRBJ1-4	CASRLHLGQRHEKLFF
TRBV5-6	NA	TRBJ2-7	CASSLAGSSYEQYF
TRBV6-1	NA	TRBJ1-5	CASSPQGYSNQPQHF
TRBV6-5	NA	TRBJ1-4	CASSRQARHEKLFF
TRBV7-2	NA	TRBJ2-1	CASSLGSGLRRYEQFF
TRBV5-4	NA	TRBJ1-2	CASSLMIRANYGYTF
TRBV6-4	NA	TRBJ1-1	CASSDSGTGKAFF
TRBV5-1	NA	TRBJ2-1	CASSLAGRDGLAGGVSYNEQFF
TRBV10-3	NA	TRBJ1-3	CAISDDRGPGNTIYF
TRBV30	NA	TRBJ1-5	CAWSVRRVFWPQHF
TRBV4-2	NA	TRBJ2-7	CASSQDLWGPGGTSGSYEQYF
TRBV4-3	NA	TRBJ1-1	CASSQGVGRHTEAFF
TRBV5-1	NA	TRBJ2-1	CASSLSTGTYNEQFF
TRBV7-9	NA	TRBJ1-4	CASSLYRGGEKLFF
TRBV30	once	TRBJ2-7	CAWSADLIEQYF
TRBV18	NA	TRBJ1-1	CASSPPQGAARDTEAFF
TRBV28	NA	TRBJ1-5	CASSFQTGVQPQHF
TRBV4-1	NA	TRBJ2-5	CASSQAGEETQYF
TRBV5-1	NA	TRBJ1-1	CASSLGIVYGGSVTEAFF
TRBV29-1	NA	TRBJ2-7	CSVGKGDNYEQYF
TRBV7-9	NA	TRBJ1-4	CASSLDGQGATNEKLFF
TRBV18	NA	TRBJ2-7	CASSPPGTYEQYF
TRBV19	NA	TRBJ2-7	CASSLRTPANYEQYF
TRBV10-3	NA	TRBJ1-5	CAISESMGGSGQPQHF
TRBV9	NA	TRBJ2-2	CASSGRRGTGELFF
TRBV7-2	NA	TRBJ1-5	CASSPFNQPQHF
TRBV5-4	NA	TRBJ2-1	CASSSGQSLPYNEQFF
TRBV9	NA	TRBJ1-1	CASSVEFRDTEAFF
TRBV7-9	once	TRBJ2-7	CASSSDTYEQYF
TRBV6-6	NA	TRBJ2-2	CASSPVGTIRTGELFF
TRBV7-2	few	TRBJ1-1	CASSLGRAARGSFF
TRBV5-6	NA	TRBJ2-7	CASSLQLYEQYF
TRBV10-2	few	TRBJ1-1	CASRGTPNTEAFF
TRBV6-6	NA	NA	CASSTTYEQYF
TRBV28	NA	TRBJ2-5	CASSLFTRQGWETQYF
TRBV11-3	NA	TRBJ2-7	CASSPDRGGEQYF